This T cell receptor (beta chain) was identified in a study of T cell repertoires in cytomegalovirus infection. Study in general: Epitope selection comprised recently identified HLA-C-restricted CMV epitopes and well-studied HLA-B-restricted CMV epitopes.

V was cut by 3 bases and J by 4 bases, with 3 bases left in between. CDR1 and CDR2 (germline): SNHLY, FYNNEI. The CDR3 is 11 amino acids. TCRdb reanalysed the reads using MiXCR and keeps one entry per CDR3 protein. Of roughly 70,000 distinct CDR3 sequences in the sample, 20% to 25% are singletons; the top ten hold approximately 68%. This clonotype has a handful of counts. Its antigen is as yet unknown. Study-level results: There were HLA-C-restricted CMV-specific TCR beta clonotypes dominating the ex vivo response. Individuals carrying CMV plus the relevant HLA were identified by cumulative frequency of public TCR beta families.

This sequence joins TRBV2 and TRBJ1-1; D is ambiguous. This material consisted of CD8+ T cells from cultured PBMCs, taken from culture after CMV antigen stimulation. This TCR was sampled from a human donor in good health (CMV status not recorded). Some clones in this sample may be carry-over from other donors' samples. CDR3 DNA: TGTGCCAGCAGTGATATCACTGAAGCTTTCTTT. It codes for CASSDITEAFF. Variable domain in full (rest from reference TRBV2 and TRBJ1-1): EPEVTQTPSHQVTQMGQEVILRCVPISNHLYFYWYRQILGQKVEFLVSFYNNEISEKSEIFDDQFSVERPDGSNFTLKIRSTKLEDSAMYFCASSDITEAFFGQGTRLTVV.